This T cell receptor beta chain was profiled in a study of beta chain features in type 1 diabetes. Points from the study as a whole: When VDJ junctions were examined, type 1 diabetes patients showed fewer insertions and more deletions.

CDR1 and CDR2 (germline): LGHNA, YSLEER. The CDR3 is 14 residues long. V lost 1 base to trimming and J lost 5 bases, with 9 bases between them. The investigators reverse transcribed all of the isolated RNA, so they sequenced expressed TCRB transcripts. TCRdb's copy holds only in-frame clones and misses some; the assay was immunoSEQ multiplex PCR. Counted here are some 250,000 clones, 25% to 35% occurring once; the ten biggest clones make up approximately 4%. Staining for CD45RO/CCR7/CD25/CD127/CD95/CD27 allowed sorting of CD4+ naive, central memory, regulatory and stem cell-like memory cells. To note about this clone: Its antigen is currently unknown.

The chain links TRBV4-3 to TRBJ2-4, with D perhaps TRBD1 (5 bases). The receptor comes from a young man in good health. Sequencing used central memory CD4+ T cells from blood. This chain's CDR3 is CASSQVTGENIQYF. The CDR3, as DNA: TGCGCCAGCAGCCAAGTCACAGGTGAAAACATTCAGTACTTC.